Sequencing of this TCR beta chain was carried out in a study of shared clonotypes between healthy human individuals (dated by TCRdb to about 2020). Notes on the research overall: Two women and a few men aged 18 to 49 years were included in the cohort. The study deeply sequenced blood TCR repertoires of about 5 healthy adults to estimate repertoire size and the extent of clonotype sharing between individuals. For each donor, CD4 naive and CD4 memory were each run on three plates, CD8 naive on two plates, and CD8 memory on one plate. Per donor, leukapheresis produced somewhere between about 0.94 and 9.5 billion PBMCs. To increase sequencing depth and limit assay-specific biases, different laboratories used diverse techniques to prepare libraries and sequence TCR repertoires. General study outcomes and caveats: The small number of donors limited the genetic and exposure-history diversity represented. Sampling was restricted to blood, and TCR repertoires in tissue are likely to differ from TCR repertoires in blood. When several donors were compared, the shared fraction of clonotypes was about 5.5% for naive CD4, roughly 3.4% for naive CD8, 2% to 2.5% for memory CD4, and 0.4% for memory CD8. Clonotypes shared by all four sorted-subset donors showed higher generation probabilities than non-shared clonotypes. Even with the large sequencing depth, rarefaction of the sorted-subset datasets indicated that sequencing was incomplete. Naive subsets generally had larger estimated clonotype richness than memory subsets. Pairwise subsampling indicated that sequencing depth was expected to affect the degree of clonotype sharing among donors.

Trimming accounts for 1 base at V and 0 bases at J, while the number of junction bases matched to no gene is 12. The CDR3 runs 18 residues from the cysteine to the phenylalanine. Solely the CDR3 DNA is kept, with 54 bases framed from the first base. The CDR1 and CDR2 encoded by the germline V gene are SGHDT and YYEEEE. Using the deep immunoSEQ assay, TCR CDR3 regions were amplified from genomic DNA by multiplex PCR. Genomic DNA extracted from each cell subset was distributed evenly over all wells of several immunoSEQ 96-well plates, and each plate served as one replicate. For sorted subsets, each replicate PCR was loaded with 200 ng genomic DNA, equivalent to 30,000 to 35,000 T cell genomes. The purified libraries were quantified using a Qubit 3.0 fluorometer, sized with a Bioanalyzer 2100, and then quantified again using the KAPA Library Quantification kit. Every immunoSEQ 96-well plate was sequenced on a dedicated single-read 150-cycle Illumina NextSeq 550 flow cell. The paper's data handling went like this. Because the immunoSEQ output held only junctional sequences and lacked quality scores, the filtering could not match the filtering applied to full-length reads. To assign V/J genes and CDR3, sequences were annotated against IMGT germline references using PyIR, a Python wrapper for IgBLAST v1.9. Any read was removed if the V/J assignment was weak (E-value above 1e-6), the CDR3 was missing, or the read contained stop codons, out-of-frame junctions, or ambiguous translated residues. V3J clonotypes were defined as sequences sharing the same inferred V gene, J gene, and CDR3 amino acid sequence. Percentage overlap between repertoires was computed as shared unique clonotypes divided by the size of the smaller repertoire. Three approaches were used to assess repertoire richness: RTK rarefaction, the Chao1 estimator, and Recon v2.1 estimates of unobserved clonotypes. For all TCRbeta clonotypes obtained by the gDNA method from a few donors, generation probabilities were computed with OLGA. What TCRdb holds here is the immuneACCESS table cut down to in-frame rearrangements. Part of the clones is not present; checked against another copy, under half of the missing clones reflect an unresolved V gene, and the others are unexplained. V and J calls and clone size are given by that table; D and trimming were obtained from the DNA. The sample table lists about 2 million clones, less than 95% of them with a count of one. The leading ten clones occupy 0.9% to 1.4% of the sample.

For the CD8 naive samples, CD45RO-negative cells were positively selected for CCR7, yielding a CD45RA+CCR7+ population from which TemRA cells were excluded. Donors were healthy HIV-negative adults with no recently reported acute infections or vaccinations. Every donor was a Caucasian adult residing in Nashville, Tennessee, USA. Blood was obtained by leukapheresis, after which PBMCs were separated by Ficoll-Histopaque density gradient centrifugation and cryopreserved in liquid nitrogen vapor phase. Analytical flow cytometry was used to check the purity and quantity of each magnetically sorted T cell population. Genomic DNA was isolated from every sorted fraction and measured by UV absorbance on a Nanodrop 2000c. Details on this clone: Its binding antigen is unknown. The record has no base qualities; no much larger clone is one base away.

Sequenced sample: naive CD8+ T cells sorted from blood. In the paper's terms, the cell subset or site label means: CD45RA+CCR7+. The source is a man between 18 and 35 years old in good health. This chain is built from TRBV5-6 and TRBJ2-7; 8 bases in between match TRBD2. The DNA sequence is given as TGTGCCAGCAGCTTGATTCCCGGGACTAGTTTTCGCTCCTACGAGCAGTACTTC. Its protein is CASSLIPGTSFRSYEQYF.